The entry that follows covers one T cell receptor beta chain sequence. Its cognate antigen is unknown. Treatment specified: 15 to 20 received Ad26.COV2.S at low or high dose, single or two shots; several received placebo; per-sample allocation not given. Repertoires come from day 63 after the first vaccine or placebo injection. An Ad26 vector carrying the Wuhan-strain SARS-CoV-2 spike served as the vaccine. The entry originates in a study of Ad26.COV2.S vaccination and SARS-CoV-2 variants. Study summary: Among those in the COV1001 Ad26.COV2.S trial arm was the donor. Study-wide findings and caveats: Spike-specific TCR breadth was greater after Ad26.COV2.S than placebo.

V gave up 4 bases and J gave up 4 bases, with 7 bases separating them. The germline gives CDR1 LNHDA, CDR2 SQIVND (reference sequence). The length of the CDR3 is 12 residues. Some clones are missing from TCRdb's copy, which holds only in-frame ones; the method was immunoSEQ multiplex PCR. The sample holds fewer than 800,000 clones, 89% seen once. The TCR comes from a person aged 18-60 years who received the Ad26.COV2.S COVID-19 vaccine or a placebo. The sample was peripheral blood, taken in a trial of Ad26.COV2.S vaccine versus placebo. This sequence joins TRBV19 and TRBJ2-5; D is perhaps TRBD2 (5 bases). CDR3 region: CASSSGLETQYF. The CDR3 DNA sequence: TGTGCCAGTAGTAGCGGGCTAGAGACCCAGTACTTC.